This section outlines one T cell receptor beta chain sequence together with its context. Its antigen is unidentified. Only in-frame clones appear in the TCRdb table, and some are missing; sequencing was by immunoSEQ multiplex PCR. Among some 7,800 clones listed, 65% to 75% were seen once. The CDR3 extends over 14 amino acids. Germline V gene sequence: CDR1 MNHNS, CDR2 SASEGT. V lost 7 bases, J lost 0 bases, and 10 bases lay in between. Allogeneic regulatory or mature dendritic cells were co-cultured for under six days with CFSE-labeled sorted T cells at 1:10. CD4+ or CD8+ T cells were sorted as naive CD45RA+ or memory CD45RO+. This record comes from a study of regulatory dendritic cells for organ transplantation. Study summary: Dendritic cell cultures received LPS on day 6.

Overall study findings and caveats: Naive CD4+ and CD8+ repertoires were highly diverse; memory CD8+ was most oligoclonal.

The rearrangement links TRBV6-1 to TRBJ1-5; D is unresolved. The TCR sequence derives from a human donor in good health. Sequenced material: memory CD4+ T cells from blood cultured with dendritic cells. The subset denotes: CD45RO+ memory T cells. CDR3 nucleotide sequence: TGTGCCAGCACCCCAGACTATAGCAATCAGCCCCAGCATTTT. Protein product: CASTPDYSNQPQHF.